A selection of T cell receptor beta chains follows, all from one sample in a study of blood T cell repertoires in COVID-19. Only in-frame clones appear in the TCRdb table, and some are missing; sequencing was by immunoSEQ multiplex PCR. The sample carries about 210,000 clones, 84% recorded once. Sequencing input: peripheral blood. The receptors shown here come from a man in his forties who had recovered from COVID-19. Both conserved end residues are part of each CDR3. Fields, in order: J gene, clone size, D gene, V gene, CDR3 length, CDR3 DNA, CDR3 protein. A D gene is named only where the DNA matches it firmly. A row's size may be missing; if present it is once, few, many or a size class.

TRBJ2-3,-,-,TRBV7-8,15,TGTGCCAGCAGCTTAGCAGGGGGAGACACAGATACGCAGTATTTT,CASSLAGGDTDTQYF
TRBJ2-5,-,TRBD1,TRBV27,15,TGTGCCAGCAGCCCTCGGACAGGGGGGCCAGAGACCCAGTACTTC,CASSPRTGGPETQYF
TRBJ1-5,-,-,TRBV2,15,TGTGCCACCGCGCGGGATTCAAATAGCAATCAGCCCCAGCATTTT,CATARDSNSNQPQHF
TRBJ2-7,-,TRBD1,TRBV11-2,16,TGTGCCAGCAGCTTGGGGTGGGAAAGGGGGCGCTACGAGCAGTACTTC,CASSLGWERGRYEQYF
TRBJ1-5,-,TRBD1,TRBV24-1,15,TGTGCCACCAGCCAAGGGGGACAGGGTTATCAGCCCCAGCATTTT,CATSQGGQGYQPQHF
TRBJ1-6,-,-,TRBV27,14,TGTGCCAGCAGTTTGCGGGGATTCGATTCACCCCTCCACTTT,CASSLRGFDSPLHF
TRBJ1-2,-,TRBD1,TRBV19,16,TGTGCCAGTAGTGGGACAGGGGAAATAGGTCGCTATGGCTACACCTTC,CASSGTGEIGRYGYTF
TRBJ2-6,-,-,TRBV5-8,14,TGTGCCAGCAGCGACAGCTCTGGGGCCAACGTCCTGACTTTC,CASSDSSGANVLTF
TRBJ2-7,few,-,TRBV5-4,14,TGTGCCAGCAGCCCGGACAGATCGACCTACGAGCAGTACTTC,CASSPDRSTYEQYF
TRBJ2-5,-,TRBD1,TRBV4-3,14,TGCGCCAGCAGCCAGGGGGACAGGGCCCAGACCCAGTACTTC,CASSQGDRAQTQYF
TRBJ2-5,few,TRBD1,TRBV18,14,TGTGCCAGCTCACTTACCCGGGACAGGCAGACCCAGTACTTC,CASSLTRDRQTQYF
TRBJ1-2,-,TRBD1,TRBV9,18,TGTGCCAGCAGCGTAGATCTTTTTGAGGGGACAGCCACGGGTGGCTACACCTTC,CASSVDLFEGTATGGYTF
TRBJ2-3,-,TRBD2,TRBV10-1,15,TGCGCCAGCTCTGAGTCGGGACTAGGAGGGGATACGCAGTATTTT,CASSESGLGGDTQYF
TRBJ2-3,-,TRBD2,TRBV4-1,16,TGCGCCAGCAGCCAATCTAGCGGGACTAGCACAGATACGCAGTATTTT,CASSQSSGTSTDTQYF
TRBJ2-1,-,-,TRBV4-1,15,TGCGCCAGCAGCCAAGATAGGTCGGGGACATTTAGAGGGTTCTTC,CASSQDRSGTFRGFF
TRBJ1-1,-,TRBD1,TRBV27,15,TGTGCCAGCAGTTTATCAGGGCAGGGGGGAACTGAAGCTTTCTTT,CASSLSGQGGTEAFF
TRBJ2-7,-,-,TRBV7-2,14,TGTGCCAGCAGCTTAGCTAGCGGCTCCTACGAGCAGTACTTC,CASSLASGSYEQYF
TRBJ1-2,-,TRBD1,TRBV27,18,TGTGCCAGCAGTCGGTCCCGGGGACAGGGGGCGTTTGGCTATGGCTACACCTTC,CASSRSRGQGAFGYGYTF
TRBJ1-5,-,TRBD1,TRBV27,15,TGTGCCAGCTCCAAAGAGACAGGGGGCAATCAGCCCCAGCATTTT,CASSKETGGNQPQHF
TRBJ2-3,-,TRBD1,TRBV9,18,TGTGCCAGCAGCGTAGATGGGAGAAGGACAGGGGTCCCAGATACGCAGTATTTT,CASSVDGRRTGVPDTQYF
TRBJ1-2,-,-,TRBV4-1,12,TGCGCCAGCAGCCAAGGGGGGGTTGGCTACACCTTC,CASSQGGVGYTF
TRBJ2-2,-,TRBD2,TRBV6-2/TRBV6-3,18,TGTGCCAGCAGTTACCCCCGGGGGCGGGGGGCGAACACCGGGGAGCTGTTTTTT,CASSYPRGRGANTGELFF
TRBJ1-2,-,TRBD1,TRBV7-2,12,TGTGCCAGCAGCCCCTCAGGGGGTGGCTACACCTTC,CASSPSGGGYTF
TRBJ2-3,-,TRBD2,TRBV14,19,TGTGCCAGCAGCCGAGACGGGGGACTAGTTTGGTCCCGCACAGATACGCAGTATTTT,CASSRDGGLVWSRTDTQYF
TRBJ1-2,-,TRBD1,TRBV5-1,15,TGCGCCAGCAGACCTGGGACAGGGGTTAACTATGGCTACACCTTC,CASRPGTGVNYGYTF
TRBJ1-1,-,-,TRBV27,16,TGTGCCAGCAGTTTGTACAGGACCTATATGAACACTGAAGCTTTCTTT,CASSLYRTYMNTEAFF
TRBJ1-1,-,-,TRBV18,15,TGTGCCAGCTCACCAACGGGTGGGTCGGTCACTGAAGCTTTCTTT,CASSPTGGSVTEAFF
TRBJ2-5,once,-,TRBV4-2,15,TGTGCCAGCAGCCGCGGGGTGGGAGACGAAGGGACCCAGTACTTC,CASSRGVGDEGTQYF
TRBJ2-1,-,-,TRBV4-3,15,TGCGCCAGCAGCCGCGGGACAGATACCTACAATGAGCAGTTCTTC,CASSRGTDTYNEQFF
TRBJ1-2,-,-,TRBV19,14,TGTGCCAGTAGTATGGGCAGGGCGAGGTCTGGCTACACCTTC,CASSMGRARSGYTF
TRBJ2-7,-,-,TRBV4-1,13,TGCGCCAGCAGCCAAGCCCCGGCCTACGAGCAGTACTTC,CASSQAPAYEQYF
TRBJ2-7,-,-,TRBV4-3,13,TGCGCCAGCAGCCAACAATTGAGGGCCGAGCAGTACTTC,CASSQQLRAEQYF
TRBJ2-7,few,TRBD2,TRBV18,14,TGTGCCAGCTCACCAGGGACTAGCGAGAACGAGCAGTACTTC,CASSPGTSENEQYF
TRBJ1-3,-,-,TRBV9,14,TGTGCCAGCAGCGAGGACACTTCCGGAAACACCATATATTTT,CASSEDTSGNTIYF
TRBJ2-2,-,-,TRBV20-1,11,TGCAGTGCTATTCCCGTGCGGCGGCTGTTTTTT,CSAIPVRRLFF
TRBJ2-6,-,-,TRBV10-3,17,TGTGCCATCAGTGGGGCAGGGGGGCCCTCTGGGGCCAACGTCCTGACTTTC,CAISGAGGPSGANVLTF
TRBJ2-5,-,TRBD1,TRBV7-8,15,TGTGCCAGCAGCCCGGGACAGGGAAGTCGAGAGACCCAGTACTTC,CASSPGQGSRETQYF